This TCR beta chain appears in the sequencing data of a study of blood T cell repertoires in COVID-19. Study as a whole: Sites in the United States, Italy and Spain provided acute and convalescent COVID-19 samples. The cDNA or gDNA used as material had been derived from T cells, B-cell-depleted T cells, or PBMCs.

Looked up from germline, CDR1 is MNHEY and CDR2 is SVGAGI. Trimming took off 8 bases at V and 0 bases at J, with 11 bases between the two ends. This CDR3 is 14 amino acids long. Authors' data handling: It was from reference gene primer amplification that nucleated cell counts were estimated. The method was immunoSEQ multiplex PCR; TCRdb's version includes in-frame clones alone and lacks a portion of them. V and J calls and clone size follow that table, whereas D and trimming were derived from the DNA. The profile shows approximately 180,000 clones, more than 75% of them singletons. This clonotype was obtained from a middle-aged man with active or convalescent COVID-19. The chain employs TRBV6-5 and TRBJ1-3, with D tentatively TRBD1 (5 bases). Sequences were obtained from peripheral blood. DNA of the CDR3: TGTGCCAGCCAAGGACAAAACTCTGGAAACACCATATATTTT. It is translated as CASQGQNSGNTIYF.